This is a list of T cell receptor beta chains from one sample in a study of T-cell memory formation after mild COVID-19. TCRdb re-called the 5' RACE reads with MiXCR, one entry per CDR3 protein. There are about 250,000 distinct CDR3 sequences in the sample; about a sixth occur only once, and 23% lies in the top ten. The sequenced material came from PBMCs or a T cell subset sorted from them (not recorded which). The receptor source for this set is a man younger than 35 who had mild COVID-19 (a few samples of this study predate the infection). Cell type and time point are not known. Each CDR3 is given with its conserved first and last residue. The order of the fields is J gene, V gene, D gene, CDR3 length, clone size, CDR3 protein, CDR3 DNA. D genes are given only for firm matches. The size of a clone is reported for some rows only, either as once, few or many, or as a class for expanded clones.

j_gene: TRBJ2-1; v_gene: TRBV20-1; d_gene: NA; len: 14; abundance: many; CDR3aa: CSARDLSGTGEQFF; CDR3nt: TGCAGTGCTAGAGATCTGTCCGGGACGGGTGAGCAGTTCTTC
j_gene: TRBJ1-5; v_gene: TRBV12-3/TRBV12-4; d_gene: NA; len: 15; abundance: few; CDR3aa: CASSFGSNSNQPQHF; CDR3nt: TGTGCCAGCAGTTTCGGATCTAATAGCAATCAGCCCCAGCATTTT
j_gene: TRBJ2-7; v_gene: TRBV20-1; d_gene: NA; len: 13; abundance: NA; CDR3aa: CSAAVTELYEQYF; CDR3nt: TGCAGTGCTGCAGTGACAGAACTCTACGAGCAGTACTTC
j_gene: TRBJ2-1; v_gene: TRBV28; d_gene: TRBD1; len: 15; abundance: NA; CDR3aa: CASSVEWTGVYEQFF; CDR3nt: TGTGCCAGCAGCGTGGAATGGACAGGGGTATATGAGCAGTTCTTC
j_gene: TRBJ2-7; v_gene: TRBV6-1; d_gene: NA; len: 13; abundance: few; CDR3aa: CASNVDGSYEQYF; CDR3nt: TGTGCCAGCAACGTCGACGGCTCCTACGAGCAGTACTTC
j_gene: TRBJ1-1; v_gene: TRBV4-2; d_gene: NA; len: 14; abundance: few; CDR3aa: CASSQDHGGTEAFF; CDR3nt: TGTGCCAGCAGCCAAGATCATGGGGGCACTGAAGCTTTCTTT
j_gene: TRBJ1-2; v_gene: TRBV2; d_gene: TRBD1; len: 15; abundance: NA; CDR3aa: CASSVGQGGDYGYTF; CDR3nt: TGTGCCAGCAGCGTCGGACAGGGAGGTGATTATGGCTACACCTTC
j_gene: TRBJ1-3; v_gene: TRBV20-1; d_gene: NA; len: 11; abundance: NA; CDR3aa: CSASLENTIYF; CDR3nt: TGCAGTGCCAGCCTGGAGAACACCATATATTTT
j_gene: TRBJ1-2; v_gene: TRBV6-5; d_gene: NA; len: 13; abundance: few; CDR3aa: CASSYSSGLSYTF; CDR3nt: TGTGCCAGCAGTTACTCTTCAGGCCTAAGCTACACCTTC
j_gene: TRBJ2-5; v_gene: TRBV4-3; d_gene: NA; len: 13; abundance: many; CDR3aa: CASSLTAQETQYF; CDR3nt: TGCGCCAGCAGTCTAACCGCTCAAGAGACCCAGTACTTC
j_gene: TRBJ2-3; v_gene: TRBV7-2; d_gene: NA; len: 13; abundance: many; CDR3aa: CASSSGWTDTQYF; CDR3nt: TGTGCCAGCAGCTCGGGTTGGACAGATACGCAGTATTTT
j_gene: TRBJ1-1; v_gene: TRBV25-1; d_gene: NA; len: 14; abundance: NA; CDR3aa: CASIRSEVNTEAFF; CDR3nt: TGTGCCAGCATAAGGTCTGAGGTGAACACTGAAGCTTTCTTT
j_gene: TRBJ1-3; v_gene: TRBV7-2; d_gene: NA; len: 14; abundance: few; CDR3aa: CASSLRMAGNTIYF; CDR3nt: TGTGCCAGCAGCTTACGCATGGCCGGAAACACCATATATTTT
j_gene: TRBJ2-7; v_gene: TRBV7-9; d_gene: NA; len: 15; abundance: few; CDR3aa: CASSPGHRDPYEQYF; CDR3nt: TGTGCCAGCAGCCCGGGACACCGGGATCCCTACGAGCAGTACTTC
j_gene: TRBJ2-5; v_gene: TRBV7-9; d_gene: NA; len: 16; abundance: many; CDR3aa: CASSSSGGGAWETQYF; CDR3nt: TGTGCCAGCAGCTCCTCGGGAGGGGGCGCATGGGAGACCCAGTACTTC
j_gene: TRBJ2-5; v_gene: TRBV5-1; d_gene: TRBD1; len: 13; abundance: NA; CDR3aa: CASSSGQRETQYF; CDR3nt: TGCGCCAGCAGCTCGGGACAGCGGGAGACCCAGTACTTC
j_gene: TRBJ2-3; v_gene: TRBV4-1; d_gene: TRBD2; len: 15; abundance: NA; CDR3aa: CASSQTLAGGDTQYF; CDR3nt: TGCGCCAGCAGCCAGACACTAGCGGGGGGAGATACGCAGTATTTT
j_gene: TRBJ2-1; v_gene: TRBV11-2; d_gene: NA; len: 13; abundance: few; CDR3aa: CASSLDRWDEQFF; CDR3nt: TGTGCCAGCAGCTTAGATAGATGGGATGAGCAGTTCTTC
j_gene: TRBJ2-5; v_gene: TRBV6-5; d_gene: NA; len: 14; abundance: few; CDR3aa: CASSYSRAQETQYF; CDR3nt: TGTGCCAGCAGTTACTCACGGGCCCAAGAGACCCAGTACTTC
j_gene: TRBJ1-1; v_gene: TRBV3-1; d_gene: NA; len: 14; abundance: NA; CDR3aa: CASSQGVGSTEAFF; CDR3nt: TGTGCCAGCAGCCAAGGGGTAGGGAGCACTGAAGCTTTCTTT
j_gene: TRBJ2-7; v_gene: TRBV12-3/TRBV12-4; d_gene: NA; len: 12; abundance: many; CDR3aa: CASSHLGNEQYF; CDR3nt: TGTGCCAGCAGCCACCTGGGGAACGAGCAGTACTTC
j_gene: TRBJ2-1; v_gene: TRBV21-1; d_gene: NA; len: 15; abundance: NA; CDR3aa: CASSRRTRQGPTQFF; CDR3nt: TGTGCCAGCAGCCGACGAACAAGACAGGGGCCGACGCAGTTCTTC
j_gene: TRBJ2-3; v_gene: TRBV15; d_gene: NA; len: 12; abundance: many; CDR3aa: CATSRGADTQYF; CDR3nt: TGTGCCACCAGCAGAGGAGCAGATACGCAGTATTTT
j_gene: TRBJ1-1; v_gene: TRBV2; d_gene: NA; len: 12; abundance: NA; CDR3aa: CASSGTGTEAFF; CDR3nt: TGTGCCAGCAGTGGGACGGGGACTGAAGCTTTCTTT
j_gene: TRBJ2-5; v_gene: TRBV29-1; d_gene: NA; len: 14; abundance: NA; CDR3aa: CSVEPRGSQETQYF; CDR3nt: TGCAGCGTTGAACCTCGTGGGAGCCAAGAGACCCAGTACTTC
j_gene: TRBJ1-2; v_gene: TRBV7-9; d_gene: NA; len: 13; abundance: NA; CDR3aa: CASSFAGAYGYTF; CDR3nt: TGTGCCAGCAGCTTCGCAGGGGCATATGGCTACACCTTC
j_gene: TRBJ1-4; v_gene: TRBV5-1; d_gene: NA; len: 15; abundance: NA; CDR3aa: CASSLVQGLNEKLFF; CDR3nt: TGCGCCAGCAGCTTGGTACAGGGACTAAATGAAAAACTGTTTTTT
j_gene: TRBJ2-5; v_gene: TRBV15; d_gene: NA; len: 18; abundance: few; CDR3aa: CATSRDGGAHEVQETQYF; CDR3nt: TGTGCCACCAGCAGAGATGGCGGGGCCCATGAGGTACAAGAGACCCAGTACTTC
j_gene: TRBJ2-4; v_gene: TRBV24-1; d_gene: NA; len: 16; abundance: NA; CDR3aa: CATSDPTAGGINIQYF; CDR3nt: TGTGCCACCAGTGATCCGACGGCCGGAGGGATAAACATTCAGTACTTC